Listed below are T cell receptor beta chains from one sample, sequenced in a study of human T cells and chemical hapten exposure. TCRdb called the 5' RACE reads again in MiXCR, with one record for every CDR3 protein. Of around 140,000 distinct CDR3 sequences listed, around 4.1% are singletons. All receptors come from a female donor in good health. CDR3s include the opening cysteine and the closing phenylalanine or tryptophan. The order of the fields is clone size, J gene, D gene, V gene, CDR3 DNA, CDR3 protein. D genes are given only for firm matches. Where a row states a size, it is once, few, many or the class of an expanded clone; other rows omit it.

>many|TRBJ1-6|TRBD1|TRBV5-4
TGTGCCAGCAGCCCTCAACAGGGGGCCTATAATTCACCCCTCCACTTT
CASSPQQGAYNSPLHF
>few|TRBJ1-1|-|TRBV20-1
TGCAGTGCTAGAAAGAACACTGAAGCTTTCTTT
CSARKNTEAFF
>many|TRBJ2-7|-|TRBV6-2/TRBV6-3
TGTGCCAGCAGTAAGGCGTCCTACGAGCAGTACTTC
CASSKASYEQYF
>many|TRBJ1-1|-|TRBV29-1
TGCAGCGTTGCAATACAGAGTATGAACACTGAAGCTTTCTTT
CSVAIQSMNTEAFF
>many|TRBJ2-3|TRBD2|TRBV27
TGTGCCAGCAGAAGTAGCGGGGCTGTCTTGGCAGATACGCAGTATTTT
CASRSSGAVLADTQYF
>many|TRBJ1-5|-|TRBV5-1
TGCGCCGGCGGGTCAAACCATAGCAATCAGCCCCAGCATTTT
CAGGSNHSNQPQHF
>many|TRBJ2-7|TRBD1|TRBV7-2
TGTGCCAGCAGCTCCACAGGGGGCTGGCCCTACGAGCAGTACTTC
CASSSTGGWPYEQYF
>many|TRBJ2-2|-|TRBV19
TGTGCCAGTAGTCCAAGGACGGGAGCGAACACCGGGGAGCTGTTTTTT
CASSPRTGANTGELFF
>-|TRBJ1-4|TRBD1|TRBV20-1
TGCAGTGCTAGAGACGAAAGGAAGAGACAGGGGGCATCAACTAATGAAAAACTGTTTTTT
CSARDERKRQGASTNEKLFF
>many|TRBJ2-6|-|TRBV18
TGTGCCAGCTCCCTGGGGGCCAACGTCCTGACTTTC
CASSLGANVLTF
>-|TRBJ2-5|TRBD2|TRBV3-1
TGTGCCAGCAGCCAGGGACTAGCGGGGACGCCATATTATCAAGAGACCCAGTACTTC
CASSQGLAGTPYYQETQYF
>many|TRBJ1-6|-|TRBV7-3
TGTGCCAGCAGCTTAAAGCAGGGTTATAATTCACCCCTCCACTTT
CASSLKQGYNSPLHF
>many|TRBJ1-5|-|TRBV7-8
TGTGCCAGCAGCTCATCGCGGTGGCCACAATATAGCAATCAGCCCCAGCATTTT
CASSSSRWPQYSNQPQHF
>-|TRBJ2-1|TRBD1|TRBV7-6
TGTGCCAGCAGCTTATCTGTGAGGGGGCGCTACAATGAGCAGTTCTTC
CASSLSVRGRYNEQFF
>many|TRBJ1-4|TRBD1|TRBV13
TGTGCCAGCAGCTTAGGGGGGAGACAGGGCGAAAAACTGTTTTTT
CASSLGGRQGEKLFF
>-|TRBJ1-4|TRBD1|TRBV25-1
TGTGCCAGCAGAAAAACCGACAGGGGCCGAGGGGAAAAACTGTTTTTT
CASRKTDRGRGEKLFF
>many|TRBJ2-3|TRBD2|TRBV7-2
TGTGCCAGCAGCCGCGGGGGGGAGATGGCTACGCAGTATTTT
CASSRGGEMATQYF
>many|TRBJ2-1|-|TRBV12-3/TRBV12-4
TGTGCCAGCAGTTTAGCCAAGGGAAGCCAGGGCTCCTACAATGAGCAGTTCTTC
CASSLAKGSQGSYNEQFF
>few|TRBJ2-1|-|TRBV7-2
TGTGCCAGCAGCCGGACTTCCTACAATGAGCAGTTCTTC
CASSRTSYNEQFF
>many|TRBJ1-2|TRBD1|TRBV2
TGTGCCAGCAGTGCACAGGGGGCGGCAGGCTACACCTTC
CASSAQGAAGYTF
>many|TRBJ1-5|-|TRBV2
TGTGCCAGCAGTGACAGAGGACAGCCAAATCAGCCCCAGCATTTT
CASSDRGQPNQPQHF
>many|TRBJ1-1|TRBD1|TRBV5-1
TGCGCCAGCAGCCCGAAGAACAGGGGCCCGAACACTGAAGCTTTCTTT
CASSPKNRGPNTEAFF
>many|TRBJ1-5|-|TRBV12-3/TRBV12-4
TGTGCCAGCAGTTTTTCCCTCTTTAATAGCAATCAGCCCCAGCATTTT
CASSFSLFNSNQPQHF
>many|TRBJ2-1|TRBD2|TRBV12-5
TGTGCTAGTGCCCCAAGCCCCGGGACTAGCGGGAACAATGAGCAGTTCTTC
CASAPSPGTSGNNEQFF
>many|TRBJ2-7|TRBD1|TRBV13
TGTGCCAGCAGCCCGCCGAGGGGGACAGGGGGTAACGACGAGCAGTACTTC
CASSPPRGTGGNDEQYF
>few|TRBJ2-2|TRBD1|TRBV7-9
TGTGCCAGCAGCTTAGAAGTGGCAGGGGGCAACACCGGGGAGCTGTTTTTT
CASSLEVAGGNTGELFF
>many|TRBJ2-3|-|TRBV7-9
TGTGCCAGCAGCAGCTTTTCTGGGCGGGCGGAAGATACGCAGTATTTT
CASSSFSGRAEDTQYF
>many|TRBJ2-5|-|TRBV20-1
TGCAGTGCTAGAGGTCCAGGCCAAGAGACCCAGTACTTC
CSARGPGQETQYF
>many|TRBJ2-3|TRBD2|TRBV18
TGTGCCAGCTCAAATAGCGGGGGTGCCGGAGATACGCAGTATTTT
CASSNSGGAGDTQYF
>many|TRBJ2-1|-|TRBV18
TGTGCCAGCTCACCAAACTCAGGGGGGAGCGCCTACAATGAGCAGTTCTTC
CASSPNSGGSAYNEQFF
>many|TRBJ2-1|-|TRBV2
TGTGCCAGCAGATGGGGGGACTCACGCTCCTACAATGAGCAGTTCTTC
CASRWGDSRSYNEQFF
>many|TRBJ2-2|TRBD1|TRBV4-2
TGTGCCAGCAGCCAAGATGAATCTCGGGACAGGGTCTTCGCCGGGGAGCTGTTTTTT
CASSQDESRDRVFAGELFF
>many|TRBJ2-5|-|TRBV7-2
TGTGCCAGCAGCTTAACCTTAGACAGAGAGCAAGAGACCCAGTACTTC
CASSLTLDREQETQYF
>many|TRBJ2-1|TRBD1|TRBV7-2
TGTGCCAGCAGCCCGGGACAGGGCTCCTACAATGAGCAGTTCTTC
CASSPGQGSYNEQFF
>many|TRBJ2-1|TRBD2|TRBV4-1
TGCGCCAGCAGCCAAGAGTTAGCGGGGGGCGGGTCTGAGCAGTTCTTC
CASSQELAGGGSEQFF
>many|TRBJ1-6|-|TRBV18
TGTGCCAGCTCACCACCGGGGGGGGCGCGTTCACCCCTCCACTTT
CASSPPGGARSPLHF
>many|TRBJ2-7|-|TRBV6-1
TGTGCCAGCAGCACCACCAGCGGAATGTTCTACGAGCAGTACTTC
CASSTTSGMFYEQYF
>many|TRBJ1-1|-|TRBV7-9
TGTGCCAGCAGCTTAGTGGAGGGCACTGAAGCTTTCTTT
CASSLVEGTEAFF
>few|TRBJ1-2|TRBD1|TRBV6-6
TGTGCCAGCAGTTTCCCCGGGACAGGGGGAAACTATGGCTACACCTTC
CASSFPGTGGNYGYTF
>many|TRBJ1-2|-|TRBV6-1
TGTGCCAGCACGGCGACAGCTAACTATGGCTACACCTTC
CASTATANYGYTF
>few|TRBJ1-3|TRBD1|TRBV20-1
TGCAGTGCTAGAACGAGCGGACAGGGTAATAAAGGCGCTGGAAACACCATATATTTT
CSARTSGQGNKGAGNTIYF
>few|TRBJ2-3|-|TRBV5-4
TGTGCCAGCACCACCTCCCAGGGGGGGAGCCCAGAGACGCAGTATTTT
CASTTSQGGSPETQYF
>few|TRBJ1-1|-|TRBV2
TGTGCCAGCAGTGTTAACGGACGGGACACTGAAGCTTTCTTT
CASSVNGRDTEAFF
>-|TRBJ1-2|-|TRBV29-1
TGCAGCGTTGATGGGACTACAGGGATCTATGGCTACACCTTC
CSVDGTTGIYGYTF
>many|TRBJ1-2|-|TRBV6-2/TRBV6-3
TGTGCCAGCAAGTTAGCAGGGTCACGTCGTATATTTGGCTACACCTTC
CASKLAGSRRIFGYTF
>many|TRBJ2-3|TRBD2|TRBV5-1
TGCGCCAGCAGCTGGGGTCTAGCGGGGGCCTATAGCACAGATACGCAGTATTTT
CASSWGLAGAYSTDTQYF
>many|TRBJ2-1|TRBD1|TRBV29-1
TGCAGCGTTGACGACCCGGGACAGGGTTCTTACAATGAGCAGTTCTTC
CSVDDPGQGSYNEQFF
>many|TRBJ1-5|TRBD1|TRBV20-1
TGCAGTGCTGGCCGGACAGGGACTCAGCCCCAGCATTTT
CSAGRTGTQPQHF
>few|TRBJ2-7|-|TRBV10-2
TGCGCCAGCAGCCTGAAAGGAGAGCAGTACTTC
CASSLKGEQYF
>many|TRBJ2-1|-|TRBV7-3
TGTGCCAGCAGCTTAAGAAGGGACAATGAGCAGTTCTTC
CASSLRRDNEQFF
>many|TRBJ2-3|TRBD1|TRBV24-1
TGTGCCACCAGTGGTCGGGAATCGGACAGGGGCTCTAGCGCAGATACGCAGTATTTT
CATSGRESDRGSSADTQYF
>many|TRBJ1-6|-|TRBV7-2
TGTGCCAGCAGCTTGAGGCCAACAGCTGGTTCACCCCTCCACTTT
CASSLRPTAGSPLHF
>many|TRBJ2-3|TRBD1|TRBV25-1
TGTGCCAGCAGTGAATTGGGACAGGGGATCACAGATACGCAGTATTTT
CASSELGQGITDTQYF
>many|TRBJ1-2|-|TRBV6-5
TGTGCCAGCAGTAGTGCGGGGACCTATGGCTACACCTTC
CASSSAGTYGYTF